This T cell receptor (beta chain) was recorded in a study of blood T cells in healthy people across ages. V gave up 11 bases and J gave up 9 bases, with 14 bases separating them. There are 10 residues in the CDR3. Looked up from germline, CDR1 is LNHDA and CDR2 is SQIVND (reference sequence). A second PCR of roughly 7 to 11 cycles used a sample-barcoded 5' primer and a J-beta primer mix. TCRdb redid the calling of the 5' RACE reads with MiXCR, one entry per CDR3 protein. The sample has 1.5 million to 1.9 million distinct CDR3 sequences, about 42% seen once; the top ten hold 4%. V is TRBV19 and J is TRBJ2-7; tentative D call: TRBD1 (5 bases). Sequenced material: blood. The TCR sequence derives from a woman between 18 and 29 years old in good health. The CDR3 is CAGPPQGQYF. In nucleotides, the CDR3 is TGTGCCGGTCCCCCCCAGGGGCAGTACTTC.